This TCR beta chain was obtained from a study of blood T cell repertoires in COVID-19. Clinical histories supplied by participants themselves formed the basis of cohort assignment. For recovered donors of Cohort 3, there were two negative PCRs, clearance, or symptom resolution. Authors' methods: Amplifying reference gene primers gave estimates of nucleated cell counts. Sequencing used immunoSEQ multiplex PCR; TCRdb keeps in-frame clones, though not all of them. Clone size and V and J calls were adopted from that table, with D and trimming inferred from the DNA. The table includes 230,000 or so clones, less than 90% detected once. Trimming cost V 3 bases and J 6 bases; bases outside gene matches: 11. Germline-derived CDR1 and CDR2 are SGHRS and YFSETQ. The CDR3 sequence is 15 residues long.

The sample comprised PBMCs or T cells enriched from blood (not recorded which). The clonotype comes from a woman in her thirties who had recovered from COVID-19. The J gene is TRBJ2-7, the V gene TRBV5-1; 8 bases agree with TRBD1. CDR3 sequence reads: CASSSGTGTRGEQYF. CDR3 bases: TGCGCCAGCAGCTCCGGGACAGGAACTCGAGGCGAGCAGTACTTC.